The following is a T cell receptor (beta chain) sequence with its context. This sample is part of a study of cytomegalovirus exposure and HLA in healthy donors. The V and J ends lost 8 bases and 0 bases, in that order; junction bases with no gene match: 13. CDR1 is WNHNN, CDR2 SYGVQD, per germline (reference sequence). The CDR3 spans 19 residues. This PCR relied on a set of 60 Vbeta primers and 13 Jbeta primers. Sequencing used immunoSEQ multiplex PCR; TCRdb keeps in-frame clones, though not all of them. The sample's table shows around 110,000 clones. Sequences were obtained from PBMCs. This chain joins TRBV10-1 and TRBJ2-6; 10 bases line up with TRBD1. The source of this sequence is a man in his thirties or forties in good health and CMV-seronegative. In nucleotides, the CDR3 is TGCGCCAGCTCCCTGGACAGGGGGGAACTCAGCTCTGGGGCCAACGTCCTGACTTTC. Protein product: CASSLDRGELSSGANVLTF.